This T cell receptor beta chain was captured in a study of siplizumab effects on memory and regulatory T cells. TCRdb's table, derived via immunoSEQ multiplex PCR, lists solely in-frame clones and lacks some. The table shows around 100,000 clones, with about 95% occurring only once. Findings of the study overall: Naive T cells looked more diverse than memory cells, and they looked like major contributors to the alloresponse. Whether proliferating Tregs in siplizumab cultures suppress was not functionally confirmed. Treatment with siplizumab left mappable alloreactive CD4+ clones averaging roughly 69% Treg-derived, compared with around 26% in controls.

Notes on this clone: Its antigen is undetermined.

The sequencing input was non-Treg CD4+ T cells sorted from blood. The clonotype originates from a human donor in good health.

The CDR3 loop is CASSVLAGGEQFF. CDR3 nucleotides: TGTGCCAGCAGCGTTCTGGCGGGGGGTGAGCAGTTCTTC. This chain links TRBV9 with TRBJ2-1; 8 bases are shared with TRBD2. The CDR3 totals 13 residues. J was trimmed by 9 bases and V by 2 bases; bases with no gene match: 4. Germline V gene lookup returns CDR1 SGDLS and CDR2 YYNGEE.